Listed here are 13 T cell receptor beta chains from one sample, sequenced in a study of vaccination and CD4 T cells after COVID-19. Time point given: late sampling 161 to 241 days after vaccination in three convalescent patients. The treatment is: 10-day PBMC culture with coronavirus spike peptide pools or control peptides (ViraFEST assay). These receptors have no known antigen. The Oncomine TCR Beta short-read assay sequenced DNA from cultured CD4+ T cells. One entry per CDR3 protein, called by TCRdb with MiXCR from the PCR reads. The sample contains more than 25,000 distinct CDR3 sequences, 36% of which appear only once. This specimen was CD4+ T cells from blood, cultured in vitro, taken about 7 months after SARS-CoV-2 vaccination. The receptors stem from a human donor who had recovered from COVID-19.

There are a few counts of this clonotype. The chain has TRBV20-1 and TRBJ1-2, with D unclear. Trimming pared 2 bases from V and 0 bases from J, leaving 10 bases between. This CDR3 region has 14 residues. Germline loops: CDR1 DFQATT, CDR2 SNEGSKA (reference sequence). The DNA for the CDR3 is TGCAGTGCTAGATTTGGGGTTCCTAACTATGGCTACACCTTC. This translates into CSARFGVPNYGYTF.

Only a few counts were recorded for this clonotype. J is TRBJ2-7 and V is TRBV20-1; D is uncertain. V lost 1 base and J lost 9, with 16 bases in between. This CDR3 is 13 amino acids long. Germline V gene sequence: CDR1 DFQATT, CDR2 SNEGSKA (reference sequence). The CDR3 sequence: CSARVGRSVGQYF. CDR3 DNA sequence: TGCAGTGCTAGAGTTGGGCGGTCAGTCGGGCAGTACTTC.

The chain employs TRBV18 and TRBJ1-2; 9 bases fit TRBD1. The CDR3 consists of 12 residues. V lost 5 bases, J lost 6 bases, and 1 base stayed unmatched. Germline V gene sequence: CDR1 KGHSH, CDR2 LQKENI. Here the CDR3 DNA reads TGTGCCAGCTCAAGGACAGGGGATGGCTACACCTTC. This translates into CASSRTGDGYTF.

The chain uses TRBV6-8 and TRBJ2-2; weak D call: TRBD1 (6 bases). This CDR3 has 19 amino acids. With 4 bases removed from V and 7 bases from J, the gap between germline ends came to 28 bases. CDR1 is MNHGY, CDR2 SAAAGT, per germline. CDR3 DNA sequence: TGTGCCAGCAGTTGTCCCAACAGGGTAGCGTCTACCGAGGACGGGGAGCTGTTTTTT. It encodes CASSCPNRVASTEDGELFF.

CDR3 nucleotide sequence: TGTGCCAGCAGGGACCGATCGACCGGGGAGCTGTTTTTT. This translates into CASRDRSTGELFF. The chain carries TRBV2 and TRBJ2-2; no definite D call. CDR1 and CDR2 from the germline V gene are SNHLY and FYNNEI. The CDR3 consists of 13 residues. Trimming took off 6 bases at V and 5 bases at J, with 10 bases between the two ends.

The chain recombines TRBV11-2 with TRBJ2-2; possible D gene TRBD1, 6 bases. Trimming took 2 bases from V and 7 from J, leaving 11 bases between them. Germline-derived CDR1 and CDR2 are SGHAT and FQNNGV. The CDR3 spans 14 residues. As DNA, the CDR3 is TGTGCCAGCAGCTTACAGAGGGGGAGCGGGGAGCTGTTTTTT. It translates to CASSLQRGSGELFF.

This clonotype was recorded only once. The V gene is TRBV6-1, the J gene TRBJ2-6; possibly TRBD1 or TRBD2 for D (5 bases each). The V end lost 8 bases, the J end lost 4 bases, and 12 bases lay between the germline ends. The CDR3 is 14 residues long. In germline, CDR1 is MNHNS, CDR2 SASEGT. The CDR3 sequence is CASGGVYGANVLTF. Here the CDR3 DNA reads TGTGCCAGCGGGGGAGTTTACGGGGCCAACGTCCTGACTTTC.

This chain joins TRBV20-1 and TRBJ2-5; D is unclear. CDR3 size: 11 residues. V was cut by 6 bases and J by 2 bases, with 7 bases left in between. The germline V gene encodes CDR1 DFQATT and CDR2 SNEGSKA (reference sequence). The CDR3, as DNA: TGCAGTGCACGCCCTCAAGAGACCCAGTACTTC. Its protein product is CSARPQETQYF.

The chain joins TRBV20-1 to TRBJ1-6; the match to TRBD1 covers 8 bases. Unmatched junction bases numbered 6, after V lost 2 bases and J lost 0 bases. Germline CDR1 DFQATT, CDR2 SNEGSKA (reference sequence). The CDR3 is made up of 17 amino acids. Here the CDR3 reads CSARQNRGSSYNSPLHF. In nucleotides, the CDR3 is TGCAGTGCTAGACAGAACAGGGGGAGCTCCTATAATTCACCCCTCCACTTT.

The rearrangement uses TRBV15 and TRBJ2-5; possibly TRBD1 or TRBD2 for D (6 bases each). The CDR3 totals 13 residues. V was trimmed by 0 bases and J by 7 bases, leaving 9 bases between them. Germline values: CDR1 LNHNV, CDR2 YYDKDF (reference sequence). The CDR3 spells CATSREKGGTQYF. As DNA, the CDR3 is TGTGCCACCAGCAGAGAGAAGGGGGGGACCCAGTACTTC.

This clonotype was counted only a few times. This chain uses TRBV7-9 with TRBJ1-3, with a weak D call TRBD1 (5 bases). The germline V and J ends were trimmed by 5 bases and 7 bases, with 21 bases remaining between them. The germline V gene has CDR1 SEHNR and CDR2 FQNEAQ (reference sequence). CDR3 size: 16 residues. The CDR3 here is CASSRSRAPLSNTIYF. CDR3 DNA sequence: TGTGCCAGCAGCCGTTCCAGGGCACCGCTGAGTAACACCATATATTTT.

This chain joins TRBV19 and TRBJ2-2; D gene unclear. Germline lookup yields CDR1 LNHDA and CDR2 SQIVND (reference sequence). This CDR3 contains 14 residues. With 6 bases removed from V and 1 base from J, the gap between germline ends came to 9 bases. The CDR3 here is CASSRTVNTGELFF. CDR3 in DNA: TGTGCCAGTAGCCGGACCGTGAACACCGGGGAGCTGTTTTTT.

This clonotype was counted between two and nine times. The CDR3 spells CASSLTARSGSRTDTQYF. The DNA for the CDR3 is TGTGCCAGCAGCTTAACGGCCAGGAGCGGGAGCAGAACAGATACGCAGTATTTT. The gene calls are TRBV7-3 and TRBJ2-3, with 8 positions matching TRBD2. This CDR3 has 18 residues. Germline V gene lookup returns CDR1 SGHTA and CDR2 FQGTGA. V dropped 0 bases and J dropped 3; count of bases not matched to a gene: 11.